This T cell receptor (beta chain) was captured in a study of blood T cell repertoires in COVID-19. In the study overall: The cDNA or gDNA used as material had been derived from T cells, B-cell-depleted T cells, or PBMCs.

This CDR3 is built from 15 residues. The V and J ends lost 4 bases and 3 bases respectively, with 16 bases between them. Germline values: CDR1 LGHDT, CDR2 YNNKEL (reference sequence). Sequencing used immunoSEQ multiplex PCR; TCRdb keeps in-frame clones, though not all of them. The table includes 150,000 to 200,000 clones, 75% to 90% detected once. The sample taken for sequencing was peripheral blood. This TCR was sampled from a man between 65 and 85 years old with active or convalescent COVID-19. V and J are TRBV3-1 (or the pseudogene TRBV3-2) and TRBJ2-7, with D tentatively TRBD1 (5 bases). The CDR3 loop is CASSLHGKGVYEQYF. Here the CDR3 DNA reads TGTGCCAGCAGCCTCCACGGAAAAGGGGTCTACGAGCAGTACTTC.